The following is a T cell receptor (beta chain) sequence with its context. This CDR3 comprises 17 residues. Between the trimmed V and J ends, which lost 2 bases and 7 bases, there was a span of 20 bases. The germline gives CDR1 MGHDK, CDR2 SYGVNS. This specimen comes from a study of blood T cell repertoires in COVID-19. For the study at large: PBMCs, B-cell-depleted T cells, or T cells were the source of the cDNA or gDNA that made up the material.

Profiling relied on immunoSEQ multiplex PCR, and the TCRdb table lists in-frame clones only, not all of them. The table records approximately 150,000 clones, around 84% of them present only once. This TCR derives from a human donor with acute or convalescent COVID-19. The donor label of this sample is uncertain. The chain links TRBV25-1 to TRBJ1-4; D remains unclear. Sequenced sample: peripheral blood. In DNA, the CDR3 is TGTGCCAGCAGTGAAGCCCACCTGGGCAGCCGCAGTGAAAAACTGTTTTTT. Translating it yields CASSEAHLGSRSEKLFF.